The 7 T cell receptor beta chains presented below share a single source sample, sequenced in a study of neurological immune-mediated disorders. MiXCR, applied by TCRdb to the 5' RACE reads, yields one record per CDR3 protein. The sample yields 70,000 or so distinct CDR3 sequences, around 3% seen once. The sequenced material came from PBMCs. The receptors stem from a woman in her forties or fifties with multiple sclerosis.

This clonotype was counted only a few times. Just one base apart from a much larger clone, this may be a read error. CDR3 loop: CASSESLWDTDKQYF. For the CDR3, the DNA is TGCGCCAGCAGTGAGTCCCTGTGGGACACAGATAAGCAGTATTTT. The chain joins TRBV10-1 to TRBJ2-3; possibly TRBD1 for D (6 bases). CDR3 length: 15 residues. CDR1 WNHNN and CDR2 SYGVQD come from the germline V gene (reference sequence).

There are many counts of this clonotype. This chain joins TRBV5-1 and TRBJ2-2; D unclear. Germline V gene sequence: CDR1 SGHRS, CDR2 YFSETQ. The V end lost 6 bases, the J end lost 4 bases, and 10 bases lay between the germline ends. The CDR3 has 13 amino acids. Here the CDR3 reads CASTLHSTGELFF. The CDR3 nucleotides are TGCGCCAGCACCCTCCATAGCACCGGGGAGCTGTTTTTT.

The rearrangement joins TRBV18 to TRBJ2-4; D is ambiguous. From germline, CDR1 is KGHSH and CDR2 LQKENI. V was shortened by 4 bases and J by 0 bases, with 7 bases between the two germline ends. CDR3 length: 14 amino acids. The CDR3 sequence is CASSLGEAKNIQYF. The CDR3 nucleotides are TGTGCCAGCTCACTGGGCGAAGCCAAAAACATTCAGTACTTC.

This clonotype was observed at least ten times. The chain combines TRBV4-3 with TRBJ1-2; maybe TRBD1 (6 bases). Germline V gives CDR1 LGHNA, CDR2 YSLEER. V shed 3 bases and J shed 2 bases, with 13 bases lying between them. The CDR3 extends over 15 amino acids. CDR3: CASSQVHGGNYGYTF. CDR3 bases: TGCGCCAGCAGCCAGGTCCACGGGGGCAACTATGGCTACACCTTC.

This clonotype showed up many times. The V call is TRBV4-3, the J call TRBJ2-1, with 7 bases lining up with TRBD1. CDR1 and CDR2 (germline): LGHNA, YSLEER. V lost 1 base to trimming and J lost 7 bases; unmatched junction nucleotides: 7. The CDR3 consists of 15 residues. The chain's CDR3 is CASSQAQGRGNEQFF. Here the CDR3 DNA reads TGCGCCAGCAGCCAAGCACAGGGGAGAGGTAATGAGCAGTTCTTC.

This clonotype was observed at least ten times. V is TRBV5-1 and J is TRBJ2-2; D unclear. V lost 0 bases and J lost 4, with 4 bases in between. Germline V gene sequence: CDR1 SGHRS, CDR2 YFSETQ. The CDR3 covers 13 residues. The chain's CDR3 is CASSLAGTGELFF. The CDR3 nucleotides read TGCGCCAGCAGCTTGGCGGGCACCGGGGAGCTGTTTTTT.

This clonotype was counted at least ten times. The CDR3 DNA sequence: TGCAGCGTTGGTTGGGGCTCCGGGGAGCTGTTTTTT. This encodes CSVGWGSGELFF. The chain uses TRBV29-1 and TRBJ2-2, with D perhaps TRBD1 (5 bases). Deletions cut 4 bases from V and 6 bases from J, with 9 bases between. Germline assignment: CDR1 SQVTM and CDR2 ANQGSEA. The CDR3 length is 12 residues.